One T cell receptor (beta chain) is described in this entry. What it binds is unknown. Using its own MiXCR run on the RT-PCR reads, TCRdb lists one record per CDR3 protein. The sample lists 700,000 to 800,000 distinct CDR3 sequences; approximately 17% were seen once. These data come from a study of response to subunit inactivated influenza vaccine. General observations from the study: Authors suggested each seasonal flu vaccination may recruit only limited numbers of new T cells.

V shed 3 bases and J shed 2 bases, with 5 bases lying between them. Germline V CDR1 and CDR2: ENHRY, SYGVKD. The CDR3 consists of 12 residues. The chain employs TRBV10-3 and TRBJ2-7; no clear D gene. The receptor was derived from a man aged 50 or older who received an inactivated influenza vaccine. The material was PBMCs from blood, obtained 4 to 6 days after vaccination. The CDR3 nucleotides are TGTGCCATCAGTGATCAGACCTACGAGCAGTACTTC. Protein sequence: CAISDQTYEQYF.